One T cell receptor (beta chain) is described in this entry. The data are from a study of Ad26.COV2.S vaccination and SARS-CoV-2 variants. Treatment described: about 20 received Ad26.COV2.S at low or high dose, single or two shots; 5 received placebo; per-sample allocation not given. Samples analyzed were those drawn on day 63 after the first vaccine or placebo injection. Profiled with immunoSEQ multiplex PCR; TCRdb holds only in-frame clones, not every one. Of a few hundred thousand clones listed, roughly 88% are singletons. Germline CDR1 and CDR2: MNHEY and SVGEGT. With 6 bases removed from V and 8 bases from J, the gap between germline ends came to 17 bases. The length of the CDR3 is 15 residues.

The source material was peripheral blood, sampled in a trial of Ad26.COV2.S vaccine versus placebo. The V and J genes are TRBV6-2 or TRBV6-3 and TRBJ1-6, with D possibly being TRBD1 (5 bases). This TCR came from a person aged 18 to 65 who received the Ad26.COV2.S COVID-19 vaccine or a placebo. This chain's CDR3 is CASSGGPFKDSPLHF. The CDR3 bases are TGTGCCAGCAGCGGGGGACCCTTCAAGGATTCACCCCTCCACTTT.